One and the same sample provided the 20 T cell receptor beta chains below, sequenced in a study of cytomegalovirus exposure and HLA in healthy donors. In the PCR, 60 Vbeta and 13 Jbeta primers were used. Assay: immunoSEQ multiplex PCR; the TCRdb copy retains only in-frame clones and omits some. The repertoire holds over 150,000 clones, with just over 75% as singletons. Material for sequencing was PBMCs. The receptors originated from a woman in her fifties or sixties in good health and CMV-seropositive.

This clone was seen a single time. CDR3 amino acids: CASTSDLVYEQYF. The CDR3 DNA is TGTGCCAGCACCTCGGACTTAGTCTACGAGCAGTACTTC. The chain combines TRBV28 with TRBJ2-7, with a tentative D call TRBD2 (5 bases). Trimming stripped 7 bases from V and 3 bases from J, with 13 bases between. From germline, CDR1 is MDHEN and CDR2 SYDVKM. The CDR3 is made up of 13 amino acids.

This clone appeared a few times. A read error may account for a junction end that differs from germline. This rearrangement joins TRBV7-9 to TRBJ1-3; D call uncertain. The germline CDR1 and CDR2 sequences are SEHNR and FQNEAQ (reference sequence). This CDR3 comprises 11 residues. Here the CDR3 DNA reads TGTTCCAGCTCCCCCCCGGACACCATATATTTT. Translation: CSSSPPDTIYF.

The chain combines TRBV10-3 with TRBJ2-3; 8 positions agree with TRBD1. The length of the CDR3 is 14 residues. Germline CDR1 ENHRY, CDR2 SYGVKD. The V gene end was trimmed by 7 bases and the J gene end by 1 base; junction bases not matched to a gene: 4. The CDR3 DNA follows: TGTGCCATCAACCCGACAGGGGGCACAGATACGCAGTATTTT. Protein product: CAINPTGGTDTQYF.

The CDR3 loop reads CASSTGTGGNSPLHF. The CDR3 nucleotides read TGTGCCAGTAGTACGGGGACAGGAGGGAATTCACCCCTCCACTTT. The rearrangement joins TRBV19 to TRBJ1-6, with 8 nucleotides matching TRBD1. V gave up 4 bases and J gave up 7 bases; unmatched junction bases: 6. Germline CDR1 reads LNHDA; CDR2 reads SQIVND (reference sequence). This CDR3 spans 15 amino acids.

CDR3 sequence reads: CAISLGQGGSEQYF. Here the CDR3 DNA reads TGTGCCATCAGCCTGGGACAGGGAGGTTCCGAGCAGTACTTC. This chain links TRBV10-3 with TRBJ2-5; TRBD1 aligns across 9 bases. The J call is in doubt because the DNA end fits TRBJ2-7 better. The germline V gene encodes CDR1 ENHRY and CDR2 SYGVKD. The CDR3 covers 14 residues.

The gene calls are TRBV9 and TRBJ2-1, with TRBD2 matching 12 bases. V lost 4 bases to trimming and J lost 7 bases; unmatched junction nucleotides: 9. This CDR3 is 16 amino acids long. The germline V gene has CDR1 SGDLS and CDR2 YYNGEE. CDR3 in amino acids: CASSPRLAGDFNEQFF. The CDR3 bases are TGTGCCAGCAGCCCGCGACTAGCGGGAGATTTTAATGAGCAGTTCTTC.

CDR3 sequence: CASSLGRGGIEAFF. Here the CDR3 DNA reads TGCGCCAGCAGCTTGGGTCGGGGGGGGATTGAAGCTTTCTTT. The gene calls are TRBV5-1 and TRBJ1-1; the D gene is possibly TRBD1 (5 bases). This CDR3 is 14 amino acids long. V gave up 0 bases and J gave up 7 bases, with 13 bases separating them. Per the germline V gene, CDR1 is SGHRS and CDR2 is YFSETQ.

The V call is TRBV5-4, the J call TRBJ1-2, with 7 bases aligning to TRBD1. V lost 2 bases and J lost 8; bases outside the gene matches: 6. The V gene's germline CDR1 is SGHNT and CDR2 YYREEE (reference sequence). This CDR3 region has 13 residues. The CDR3 sequence is CASSFVGQRGYTF. The CDR3 nucleotides are TGTGCCAGCAGCTTCGTGGGACAGAGGGGCTACACCTTC.

In its sample, this clone was seen a few times. DNA for the CDR3: TGTGCCAGCAGTGAGGCCAGGGGGCATCAGCCCCAGCATTTT. Its translation is CASSEARGHQPQHF. V is TRBV2 and J is TRBJ1-5; 8 bases fit TRBD1. Trimming removed 3 bases from V and 5 bases from J; junction bases left unmatched: 3. From germline, CDR1 is SNHLY and CDR2 FYNNEI. The CDR3 is 14 residues long.

This chain uses TRBV4-1 with TRBJ2-5; the match to TRBD1 covers 10 bases. The CDR3 has 15 residues. The germline V gene encodes CDR1 MGHRA and CDR2 YSYEKL. Trimming took 1 base from V and 4 from J; bases not matched to a gene: 3. The CDR3 region is CASSQGGQGVETQYF. DNA of the CDR3: TGCGCCAGCAGCCAAGGAGGACAGGGGGTAGAGACCCAGTACTTC.

The chain has TRBV11-2 and TRBJ2-4; 9 nucleotides agree with TRBD2. The CDR3 extends over 16 amino acids. Germline trimming cut 2 bases from V and 6 bases from J; bases unmatched to any gene: 8. Germline CDR1 is SGHAT and CDR2 is FQNNGV. This CDR3 reads CASSLLAGGLINIQYF. CDR3 nucleotides: TGTGCCAGCAGCTTATTGGCGGGGGGGCTCATAAACATTCAGTACTTC.

V is TRBV6-4 and J is TRBJ2-1; 10 nucleotides line up with TRBD2. V lost 11 bases to trimming and J lost 7 bases; unmatched junction nucleotides: 5. CDR3 length: 12 residues. The V gene's germline CDR1 is MRHNA and CDR2 SNTAGT. CDR3 DNA sequence: TGTGCCCCGGAGCGGGAGGGGAATGAGCAGTTCTTC. It yields the protein CAPEREGNEQFF.

The chain carries TRBV18 and TRBJ2-1; 13 bases fit TRBD2. Losses at the gene ends were 3 bases for V and 7 bases for J; bases not matched to a gene: 3. The CDR3 consists of 15 residues. Germline V gene lookup returns CDR1 KGHSH and CDR2 LQKENI. This chain's CDR3 is CASSPGLAGVNEQFF. The CDR3 DNA follows: TGTGCCAGCTCACCCGGACTAGCGGGAGTGAATGAGCAGTTCTTC.

Only a few counts were recorded for this clone. The gene calls are TRBV6-6 and TRBJ1-3, with D tentatively TRBD1 (5 bases). This CDR3 has 15 amino acids. Trimming took 8 bases from V and 2 from J, leaving 16 bases between them. Germline V lookup: CDR1 MNHNY, CDR2 SVGAGI (reference sequence). The CDR3 sequence is CASQNSGVPGNTIYF. CDR3 sequence (DNA): TGTGCCAGCCAAAACTCGGGGGTTCCTGGAAACACCATATATTTT.

J is TRBJ1-2 and V is TRBV10-1, with 9 bases that match TRBD1. This CDR3 is 13 amino acids long. Germline V CDR1 and CDR2: WNHNN, SYGVQD (reference sequence). J gave up 6 bases and V 7 bases, and 6 bases lay outside the gene matches. The CDR3 DNA sequence: TGCGCCAGCATGCCGGACAGGGGACATGGCTACACCTTC. Its protein product is CASMPDRGHGYTF.

The chain carries TRBV28 and TRBJ2-4, with D uncertain. V lost 2 bases and J lost 0, with 8 bases in between. Looked up from germline, CDR1 is MDHEN and CDR2 is SYDVKM. CDR3 length: 15 amino acids. CDR3 sequence: CASSLMSLAKNIQYF. In nucleotides, the CDR3 is TGTGCCAGCAGTTTAATGTCACTAGCCAAAAACATTCAGTACTTC.

This chain uses TRBV28 with TRBJ2-4, with 8 bases that match TRBD1. The CDR3 extends over 14 amino acids. Germline V gene data show CDR1 as MDHEN and CDR2 as SYDVKM. J lost 9 bases, V lost 6 bases, and 10 bases had no gene match. The CDR3 loop reads CASSSDGQGGIQYF. As DNA, the CDR3 is TGTGCCAGCAGCTCCGATGGACAGGGTGGCATTCAGTACTTC.

This chain's CDR3 is CAWSDVQGGYSPLHF. Written as DNA, the CDR3 is TGTGCCTGGAGTGACGTACAGGGGGGGTACTCACCCCTCCACTTT. J is TRBJ1-6 and V is TRBV30; 8 bases align to TRBD1. After removal of 1 base from V and 10 bases from J, the junction contained 9 bases not matched to a gene. Germline V CDR1 and CDR2: GTSNPN, SVGIG (reference sequence). This CDR3 region has 15 residues.

The rearrangement links TRBV4-2 to TRBJ2-2; 9 bases line up with TRBD1. The CDR3 is 15 amino acids. CDR1 and CDR2 from the germline V gene are LGHNA and YNFKEQ. With 7 bases clipped from V and 2 bases from J, the junction kept 5 bases outside the gene matches. CDR3 amino acids: CASNRGQLNTGELFF. CDR3 DNA sequence: TGTGCCAGCAACAGGGGGCAATTAAACACCGGGGAGCTGTTTTTT.

The gene calls are TRBV18 and TRBJ1-6; TRBD1 matches 9 bases. From germline, CDR1 is KGHSH and CDR2 LQKENI. V lost 4 bases, J lost 8 bases, and 3 bases stayed unmatched. This CDR3 is 14 amino acids long. The CDR3 protein is CASSLRDRDSPLHF. CDR3 DNA: TGTGCCAGCTCACTACGGGACAGGGATTCACCCCTCCACTTT.